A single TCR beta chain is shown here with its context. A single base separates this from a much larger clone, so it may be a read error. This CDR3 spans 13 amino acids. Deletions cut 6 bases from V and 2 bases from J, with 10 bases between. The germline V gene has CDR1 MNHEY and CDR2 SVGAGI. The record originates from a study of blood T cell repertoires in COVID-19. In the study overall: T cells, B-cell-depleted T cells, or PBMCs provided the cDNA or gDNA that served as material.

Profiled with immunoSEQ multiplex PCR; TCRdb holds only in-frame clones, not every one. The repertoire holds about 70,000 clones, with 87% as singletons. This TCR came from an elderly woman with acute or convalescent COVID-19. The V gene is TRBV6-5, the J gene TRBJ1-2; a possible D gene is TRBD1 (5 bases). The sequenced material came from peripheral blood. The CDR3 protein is CASRRDSNYGYTF. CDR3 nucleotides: TGTGCCAGCAGAAGAGACAGCAACTATGGCTACACCTTC.